Listed here are 17 T cell receptor beta chains from one sample, sequenced in a study of shared clonotypes between healthy human individuals. In the naive CD8 group, cells lacked CD45RO and were positively selected for CCR7, so terminally differentiated effector memory CD45RA+ cells were left out. Generated by immunoSEQ multiplex PCR, the TCRdb table keeps only in-frame clones and is missing some. Among around 1,900,000 clones listed, around 95% were seen once. Sequenced: naive CD8+ T cells from PBMCs. The receptors stem from a man between 18 and 35 years old in good health. Some clones in this sample may be carry-over from other donors' samples.

V and J are TRBV5-1 and TRBJ2-1; D gene uncertain. Germline CDR1 reads SGHRS; CDR2 reads YFSETQ. The CDR3 runs 16 residues. Trimming shortened V by 0 bases and J by 0 bases, and 10 bases separated the two germline ends. CDR3 sequence (DNA): TGCGCCAGCAGCTTGGCCCGGAAGGGCTCCTACAATGAGCAGTTCTTC. Protein sequence: CASSLARKGSYNEQFF.

Worth noting for this clone: Other DNA sequences in this specimen translate into the identical CDR3. The chain recombines TRBV19 with TRBJ1-1, with D tentatively TRBD1 (5 bases). The germline V gene encodes CDR1 LNHDA and CDR2 SQIVND (reference sequence). CDR3 length: 14 residues. V lost 3 bases, J lost 1 base, and 9 bases lay in between. Here the CDR3 DNA reads TGTGCCAGTAGTATTGGGCAGGGGAACACTGAAGCTTTCTTT. It codes for CASSIGQGNTEAFF.

V gene TRBV28 combines with J gene TRBJ2-3; 7 bases are a match to TRBD1. The V gene end was trimmed by 6 bases and the J gene end by 5 bases; junction bases not matched to a gene: 20. This CDR3 comprises 18 residues. The germline CDR1 and CDR2 sequences are MDHEN and SYDVKM. CDR3 bases: TGTGCCAGCAGCCTTATCCCTTCGACAGGGACCCTTGGAGATACGCAGTATTTT. The encoded protein is CASSLIPSTGTLGDTQYF.

The chain is built from TRBV5-8 and TRBJ2-1; 7 positions match TRBD1. This CDR3 region has 15 residues. V trimming: 4 bases; J trimming: 0 bases; junction bases outside the gene matches: 4. The germline V gene encodes CDR1 SGHTS and CDR2 YDEGEE. This CDR3 reads CASSRTGNSYNEQFF. The CDR3 nucleotides read TGTGCCAGCAGCCGGACAGGCAACTCCTACAATGAGCAGTTCTTC.

V gene TRBV5-6 combines with J gene TRBJ2-4, with 8 bases lining up with TRBD1. V shed 4 bases, J shed 2 bases, and the junction held 5 bases outside the gene matches. CDR3 length equals 15 residues. Germline CDR1 reads SGHDT; CDR2 reads YYEEEE. CDR3 in amino acids: CASSISGGSKNIQYF. The CDR3 DNA sequence: TGTGCCAGCAGCATCTCAGGGGGCTCCAAAAACATTCAGTACTTC. Filled out from reference TRBV5-6 and TRBJ2-4, the complete variable domain reads DAGVTQSPTHLIKTRGQQVTLRCSPKSGHDTVSWYQQALGQGPQFIFQYYEEEERQRGNFPDRFSGHQFPNYSSELNVNALLLGDSALYLCASSISGGSKNIQYFGAGTRLSVL.

The rearrangement links TRBV4-3 to TRBJ2-1; TRBD2 agrees at 7 bases. The CDR3 covers 16 residues. Germline CDR1 is LGHNA and CDR2 is YSLEER. V lost 0 bases and J lost 4; bases outside the gene matches: 6. CDR3 loop: CASSQDRAGPYNEQFF. The CDR3 DNA follows: TGCGCCAGCAGCCAAGATCGAGCGGGGCCTTACAATGAGCAGTTCTTC.

The chain recombines TRBV7-9 with TRBJ2-7; TRBD2 matches at 11 bases. Trimming took 3 bases from V and 1 from J; bases not matched to a gene: 5. CDR1 SEHNR and CDR2 FQNEAQ come from the germline V gene (reference sequence). This CDR3 has 16 residues. The CDR3 DNA reads TGTGCCAGCAGCTTTAAAGGGACTAGCGGTTCCTACGAGCAGTACTTC. Amino acid sequence: CASSFKGTSGSYEQYF.

CDR3 residues: CASSLTAAAATNEKLFF. CDR3 nucleotides: TGCGCCAGCAGCTTGACGGCGGCAGCTGCAACTAATGAAAAACTGTTTTTT. The V and J genes are TRBV5-1 and TRBJ1-4; D gene ambiguous. CDR1 is SGHRS, CDR2 YFSETQ, per germline. The CDR3 contains 17 residues. Trimming pared 1 base from V and 0 bases from J, leaving 13 bases between.

V and J are TRBV19 and TRBJ1-2, with a possible D match to TRBD1 (6 bases). The CDR3 runs to 14 residues. CDR1 and CDR2 from the germline V gene are LNHDA and SQIVND (reference sequence). Trimming stripped 5 bases from V and 8 bases from J, with 18 bases between. The CDR3, as DNA: TGTGCCAGTAGTGTACTACAGGGTTTAGGCGGCTACACCTTC. It yields the protein CASSVLQGLGGYTF.

This sequence joins TRBV4-3 and TRBJ1-5; D ambiguous. Germline CDR1 is LGHNA and CDR2 is YSLEER. The V and J ends lost 0 bases and 4 bases respectively, with 10 bases between them. The CDR3 runs to 15 residues. The CDR3 DNA sequence: TGCGCCAGCAGCCAAGAGGCCAATTGGAATCAGCCCCAGCATTTT. Protein: CASSQEANWNQPQHF.

The V and J genes are TRBV6-1 and TRBJ2-1, with 9 bases fitting TRBD2. This CDR3 is 15 amino acids long. Germline CDR1 is MNHNS and CDR2 is SASEGT. V lost 2 bases, J lost 3 bases, and 2 bases stayed unmatched. The CDR3 loop is CASSELAGFYNEQFF. The CDR3 nucleotides are TGTGCCAGCAGTGAACTAGCGGGGTTCTACAATGAGCAGTTCTTC.

The chain has TRBV28 and TRBJ1-1, with 9 positions matching TRBD1. The V gene end was trimmed by 3 bases and the J gene end by 7 bases; junction bases not matched to a gene: 9. This CDR3 has 15 residues. Germline assignment: CDR1 MDHEN and CDR2 SYDVKM. The CDR3 reads CASSFIGDRDREAFF. DNA of the CDR3: TGTGCCAGCAGTTTTATAGGGGACAGGGATCGTGAAGCTTTCTTT.

The V gene is TRBV28, the J gene TRBJ2-1; D assignment may be TRBD1 or TRBD2 (6 bases each). V lost 8 bases and J 9 bases, leaving 17 bases between the germline ends. Per germline, CDR1 MDHEN and CDR2 SYDVKM. This CDR3 has 13 residues. CDR3 amino acids: CASHLDGGGEQFF. As DNA, the CDR3 is TGTGCCAGCCATCTTGACGGGGGCGGTGAGCAGTTCTTC.

The chain joins TRBV11-2 to TRBJ2-1; 8 bases map to TRBD2. This CDR3 is built from 14 residues. After removal of 3 bases from V and 10 bases from J, the junction contained 8 bases not matched to a gene. In germline, CDR1 is SGHAT, CDR2 FQNNGV. The CDR3: CASSLVMTSVEQFF. The CDR3 DNA sequence: TGTGCCAGCAGCTTGGTAATGACTAGCGTCGAGCAGTTCTTC.

V gene TRBV27 combines with J gene TRBJ2-2; the match to TRBD2 covers 10 bases. The CDR3 loop spans 16 amino acids. The J segment lost 7 bases and the V segment lost 7 bases, leaving 12 bases of the junction unmatched. Germline V CDR1 and CDR2: MNHEY, SMNVEV (reference sequence). CDR3 in amino acids: CASTLGASGSVGELFF. Here the CDR3 DNA reads TGTGCCAGCACCCTGGGGGCTAGCGGGAGTGTCGGGGAGCTGTTTTTT.

This clone has a single count. The rearrangement uses TRBV30 and TRBJ2-1, with D perhaps TRBD1 (7 bases). There are 14 residues in the CDR3. Trimming stripped 2 bases from V and 6 bases from J, with 14 bases between. Germline CDR1 is GTSNPN and CDR2 is SVGIG (reference sequence). CDR3 DNA sequence: TGTGCCTGGAGTCACCCAGGGGGGATCAATGAGCAGTTCTTC. This sequence encodes CAWSHPGGINEQFF.

This clone has a single count. This chain links TRBV7-9 with TRBJ2-1; the D gene is possibly TRBD2 (5 bases). The CDR3 totals 13 residues. Germline V gene data show CDR1 as SEHNR and CDR2 as FQNEAQ (reference sequence). The V end lost 6 bases, the J end lost 10 bases, and 16 bases lay between the germline ends. This chain's CDR3 is CASRVPSLLEQFF. The CDR3 region has the DNA TGTGCCAGCAGAGTCCCTAGCCTGCTCGAGCAGTTCTTC. Full variable domain (outside the CDR3, taken from reference TRBV7-9 and TRBJ2-1): DTGVSQNPRHKITKRGQNVTFRCDPISEHNRLYWYRQTLGQGPEFLTYFQNEAQLEKSRLLSDRFSAERPKGSFSTLEIQRTEQGDSAMYLCASRVPSLLEQFFGPGTRLTVL.